A selection of T cell receptor beta chains follows, all from one sample in a study of human T cells and chemical hapten exposure. TCRdb re-derived calls from the RACE reads in MiXCR, one entry per CDR3 protein. The sample includes some 350,000 distinct CDR3 sequences, approximately 6.3% of them seen just once. The specimen comprised whole blood, sampled in connection with sensitization to the hapten diphenylcyclopropenone (DPC). The origin of the receptors is a woman aged 18-35 years with alopecia areata. Some clones in this sample may be carry-over from other donors' samples. Both conserved end residues are part of each CDR3. The D gene is left open where the match is weak. Not every row has a clone size; where given, it reads once, few, many or a size class.

CDR3 length	clone size	V gene	D gene	J gene	CDR3 protein	CDR3 DNA
14	few	TRBV12-3/TRBV12-4	-	TRBJ1-5	CASRTSSINQPQHF	TGTGCCAGCAGAACGAGTAGTATCAATCAGCCCCAGCATTTT
16	few	TRBV4-3	TRBD2	TRBJ2-3	CASSQHRASGGDTQYF	TGCGCCAGCAGCCAGCATCGGGCTAGCGGGGGGGATACGCAGTATTTT
15	many	TRBV6-5	-	TRBJ2-5	CATRLGQGDVGAQYF	TGTGCGACCCGATTGGGGCAGGGCGATGTTGGGGCCCAGTACTTC
20	many	TRBV4-2	-	TRBJ2-6	CASSPDPHGSPLSGANVLTF	TGTGCCAGCAGCCCCGACCCCCACGGATCCCCCCTCTCTGGGGCCAACGTCCTGACTTTC
15	many	TRBV4-1	TRBD2	TRBJ2-1	CASSLLAGAFNEQFF	TGCGCCAGCAGCTTACTAGCGGGGGCCTTCAATGAGCAGTTCTTC
15	many	TRBV7-9	TRBD1	TRBJ1-1	CASSSGQGMNTEAFF	TGTGCCAGCAGTTCCGGACAGGGAATGAACACTGAAGCTTTCTTT
14	many	TRBV28	-	TRBJ1-5	CASSLLNSNQPQHF	TGTGCCAGCAGTTTACTGAACAGCAATCAGCCCCAGCATTTT
13	few	TRBV10-3	-	TRBJ2-7	CAISESLTHEQYF	TGTGCCATCAGTGAGTCCCTAACGCACGAGCAGTACTTC
14	many	TRBV7-9	-	TRBJ2-7	CASSGTLTAYEQYF	TGTGCCAGCAGCGGTACTTTGACAGCCTACGAGCAGTACTTC
17	-	TRBV5-1	-	TRBJ1-3	CASSWPLDQALGNTIYF	TGCGCCAGCAGCTGGCCTCTAGATCAGGCCCTGGGAAACACCATATATTTT
14	many	TRBV20-1	-	TRBJ2-2	CSARRQENTGELFF	TGCAGTGCTAGGAGACAGGAGAACACCGGGGAGCTGTTTTTT
14	many	TRBV6-6	-	TRBJ1-6	CASSYPDQGSPLHF	TGTGCCAGCAGTTACCCTGACCAGGGCTCACCCCTCCACTTT
15	few	TRBV4-3	TRBD1	TRBJ2-7	CASSQERGQDYEQYF	TGCGCCAGCAGCCAAGAACGGGGACAGGACTACGAGCAGTACTTC
14	few	TRBV20-1	-	TRBJ1-6	CSASTGFDNSPLHF	TGCAGTGCTAGCACCGGTTTCGATAATTCACCCCTCCACTTT
13	few	TRBV7-6	TRBD2	TRBJ2-7	CASSGGLVYEQYF	TGTGCCAGCAGCGGGGGACTAGTCTACGAGCAGTACTTC
16	-	TRBV28	-	TRBJ1-1	CASSLGPQGRDTEAFF	TGTGCCAGCAGTTTAGGGCCCCAGGGTCGGGACACTGAAGCTTTCTTT
14	few	TRBV11-2	-	TRBJ2-3	CASSLASRSDTQYF	TGTGCCAGCAGCTTAGCCTCGCGGTCAGATACGCAGTATTTT
11	many	TRBV20-1	-	TRBJ2-7	CSARESYEQYF	TGCAGTGCTCGAGAATCCTACGAGCAGTACTTC
14	few	TRBV14	-	TRBJ2-7	CASSPTRWEVKQYF	TGTGCCAGCAGTCCCACTCGTTGGGAGGTGAAGCAGTACTTC
12	many	TRBV27	-	TRBJ2-7	CASSLSPGRQYF	TGTGCCAGCAGTTTGTCGCCAGGGCGGCAGTACTTC
13	few	TRBV4-2	-	TRBJ2-3	CASSQDRTDTQYF	TGTGCCAGCAGCCAAGACAGGACAGATACGCAGTATTTT
13	many	TRBV27	-	TRBJ2-7	CASSTQHSYEQYF	TGTGCCAGCAGTACTCAACACTCCTACGAGCAGTACTTC
17	-	TRBV18	-	TRBJ2-3	CASSPIGGQGVADTQYF	TGTGCCAGCTCACCAATAGGAGGCCAAGGGGTGGCAGATACGCAGTATTTT
16	many	TRBV5-1	-	TRBJ2-3	CASSLAAGSQTDTQYF	TGCGCCAGCAGCTTGGCGGCAGGATCTCAGACAGATACGCAGTATTTT
12	-	TRBV6-1	-	TRBJ1-2	CASRKTAAGYTF	TGTGCCAGCAGGAAGACGGCGGCTGGCTACACCTTC
15	many	TRBV6-2/TRBV6-3	TRBD1	TRBJ2-7	CASSTGTGYSYEQYF	TGTGCCAGCAGTACCGGGACAGGTTACTCCTACGAGCAGTACTTC
13	-	TRBV6-1	-	TRBJ1-1	CASSRSQGSEAFF	TGTGCCAGCAGCCGTTCCCAGGGGTCTGAAGCTTTCTTT
18	-	TRBV11-2	-	TRBJ1-2	CASSPAPRDGLANYGYTF	TGTGCCAGCAGCCCGGCGCCCCGGGACGGCTTAGCTAACTATGGCTACACCTTC
15	-	TRBV3-1	-	TRBJ1-2	CASSPGIPGYYGYTF	TGTGCCAGCAGCCCCGGGATCCCGGGGTACTATGGCTACACCTTC
16	many	TRBV6-5	TRBD2	TRBJ2-3	CASSYTSGGFSDTQYF	TGTGCCAGCAGTTACACTAGCGGGGGCTTCTCAGATACGCAGTATTTT
15	many	TRBV6-1	-	TRBJ1-6	CASSDVQGANSPLHF	TGTGCCAGCAGTGATGTCCAGGGCGCTAATTCACCCCTCCACTTT
14	many	TRBV12-3/TRBV12-4	-	TRBJ2-1	CASSPRETYNEQFF	TGTGCCAGCAGTCCCCGTGAGACCTACAATGAGCAGTTCTTC
13	many	TRBV18	TRBD1	TRBJ1-2	CASSPGTEHGYTF	TGTGCCAGCTCACCGGGGACAGAGCATGGCTACACCTTC
12	-	TRBV12-3/TRBV12-4	-	TRBJ1-2	CASSLARQGYTF	TGTGCCAGCAGTTTAGCGCGCCAAGGCTACACCTTC
11	many	TRBV2	-	TRBJ1-1	CASKYNTEAFF	TGTGCCAGCAAGTATAACACTGAAGCTTTCTTT
14	-	TRBV28	-	TRBJ1-1	CASSFVGGHTEAFF	TGTGCCAGCAGTTTTGTGGGTGGGCACACTGAAGCTTTCTTT
16	many	TRBV4-2	TRBD2	TRBJ2-3	CASSQRTSGETDTQYF	TGTGCCAGCAGCCAACGGACTAGCGGGGAAACAGATACGCAGTATTTT
12	-	TRBV28	TRBD2	TRBJ2-1	CAAGEGRPEQFF	TGTGCCGCTGGGGAGGGTCGCCCGGAGCAGTTCTTC
15	-	TRBV14	TRBD1	TRBJ1-1	CASSQVQGANTEAFF	TGTGCCAGCAGCCAAGTACAGGGGGCGAACACTGAAGCTTTCTTT
17	few	TRBV6-2/TRBV6-3	-	TRBJ2-6	CASSYKGHFSGANVLTF	TGTGCCAGCAGTTACAAGGGACACTTCTCTGGGGCCAACGTCCTGACTTTC
16	-	TRBV5-5	-	TRBJ1-5	CASSLQGPNSNQPQHF	TGTGCCAGCAGCTTGCAGGGGCCTAATAGCAATCAGCCCCAGCATTTT
16	many	TRBV11-2	-	TRBJ1-3	CASSLGGGPSGNTIYF	TGTGCCAGCAGCTTAGGTGGAGGCCCCTCTGGAAACACCATATATTTT
18	-	TRBV27	TRBD2	TRBJ2-5	CASSTRLRRGTYQETQYF	TGTGCCAGCAGTACCCGTCTTAGGCGGGGGACCTACCAAGAGACCCAGTACTTC
16	many	TRBV4-1	-	TRBJ2-2	CASSQVKGQSTGELFF	TGCGCCAGCAGCCAAGTCAAAGGACAGTCCACCGGGGAGCTGTTTTTT
12	many	TRBV4-1	-	TRBJ2-2	CASSQISGELFF	TGCGCCAGCAGCCAAATATCTGGGGAGCTGTTTTTT
13	many	TRBV28	-	TRBJ1-4	CASSFLQGAKLFF	TGTGCCAGCAGTTTTTTACAGGGAGCAAAACTGTTTTTT
11	many	TRBV5-6	-	TRBJ2-7	CASSLQNEQYF	TGTGCCAGCAGCCTCCAGAACGAGCAGTACTTC
13	-	TRBV6-1	-	TRBJ2-7	CASSDSLTWEQYF	TGTGCCAGCAGTGACTCCTTAACTTGGGAGCAGTACTTC
14	-	TRBV7-9	TRBD1	TRBJ1-2	CASSFIPDRGGYTF	TGTGCCAGCAGCTTCATCCCCGACAGGGGGGGCTACACCTTC
14	-	TRBV7-9	-	TRBJ1-1	CASSWTSTNTEAFF	TGTGCCAGCAGCTGGACATCAACAAACACTGAAGCTTTCTTT
15	-	TRBV20-1	-	TRBJ2-7	CSARQVGGLSYEQYF	TGCAGTGCTAGACAAGTTGGGGGGCTTTCCTACGAGCAGTACTTC